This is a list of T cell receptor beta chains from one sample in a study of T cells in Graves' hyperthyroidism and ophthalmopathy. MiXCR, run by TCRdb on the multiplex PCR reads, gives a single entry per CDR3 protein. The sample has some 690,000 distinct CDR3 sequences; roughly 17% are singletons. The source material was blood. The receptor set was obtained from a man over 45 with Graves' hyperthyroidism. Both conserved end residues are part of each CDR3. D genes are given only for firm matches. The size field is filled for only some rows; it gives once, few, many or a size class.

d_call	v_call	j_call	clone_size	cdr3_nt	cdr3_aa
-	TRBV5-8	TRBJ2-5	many	TGTGCCAGCAGCCCCAGAGCCGGAGAGACCCAGTACTTC	CASSPRAGETQYF
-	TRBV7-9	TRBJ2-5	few	TGTGCCAGCAGGCAATCGTACAGGGCGGAGACCCAGTACTTC	CASRQSYRAETQYF
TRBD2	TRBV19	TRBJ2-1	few	TGTGCCAGTAGTATAGATGGTGGGAGGGTCTACAATGAGCAGTTCTTC	CASSIDGGRVYNEQFF
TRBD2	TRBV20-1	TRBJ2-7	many	TGCAGTGCTAGAGATTTTAGGGGTAGCGGGGCTAATTACGAGCAGTACTTC	CSARDFRGSGANYEQYF
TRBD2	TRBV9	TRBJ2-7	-	TGTGCCAGCAGCGTATCCGGGACTAGTCTCGAGCAGTACTTC	CASSVSGTSLEQYF
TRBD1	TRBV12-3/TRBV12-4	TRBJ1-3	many	TGTGCCAGCAGTTTAAGCCGCAGAAGACAGGGACTTGGAAACACCATATATTTT	CASSLSRRRQGLGNTIYF
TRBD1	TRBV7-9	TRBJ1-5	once	TGTGCCAGCAGTCCCCAGGGGGGTGGACTTAGCAATCAGCCCCAGCATTTT	CASSPQGGGLSNQPQHF
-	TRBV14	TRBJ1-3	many	TGTGCCAGCAGCCCTTTTCGAACAGGTGGAAACACCATATATTTT	CASSPFRTGGNTIYF
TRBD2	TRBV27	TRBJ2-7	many	TGTGCCAGCCGACCCGGTTTGATCGGGAGGGTATACGAGCAGTACTTC	CASRPGLIGRVYEQYF
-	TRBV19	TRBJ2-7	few	TGTGCCAGTAGTAGCGATAACAGCGACTACGAGCAGTACTTC	CASSSDNSDYEQYF
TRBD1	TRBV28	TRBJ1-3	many	TGTGCCAGCACCCCGGGACAGTACCCTGGAAACACCATATATTTT	CASTPGQYPGNTIYF
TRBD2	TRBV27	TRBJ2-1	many	TGTGCCAGCAGTCCAACTCGACTAGCCACCAATGAGCAGTTCTTC	CASSPTRLATNEQFF
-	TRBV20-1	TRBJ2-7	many	TGCAGTGCTAGCCGCCCTAGGGGGACATCCCTTTACGAGCAGTACTTC	CSASRPRGTSLYEQYF
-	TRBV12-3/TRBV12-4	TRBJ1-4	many	TGTGCCAGCAGCCAATCCACAGGTTTCTCTAATGAAAAACTGTTTTTT	CASSQSTGFSNEKLFF
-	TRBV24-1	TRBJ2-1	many	TGTGCCACCAGTGATTGGCGCCCGGGCGGCGCACACAATGAGCAGTTCTTC	CATSDWRPGGAHNEQFF
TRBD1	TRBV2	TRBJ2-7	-	TGTGCCAGCAGTGTACAGGGGGCGGACTACGAGCAGTACTTC	CASSVQGADYEQYF
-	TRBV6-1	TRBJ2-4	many	TGTGCCAGCAGTGAAATACTAGCCAAAAACATTCAGTACTTC	CASSEILAKNIQYF
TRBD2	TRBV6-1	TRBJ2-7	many	TGTGCCAGCACCCCTAGCGGGAGTAAGTACGAGCAGTACTTC	CASTPSGSKYEQYF
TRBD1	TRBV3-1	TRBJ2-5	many	TGTGCCAGCAGCCCTATAGGGACAGTATCCCAGTACTTC	CASSPIGTVSQYF
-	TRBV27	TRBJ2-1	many	TGTGCCAGCAGTTTTAGGGACTCCTACAATGAGCAGTTCTTC	CASSFRDSYNEQFF
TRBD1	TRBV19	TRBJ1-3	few	TGTGCCAGTAGAACTCCAGGGGGCTCTGGAAACACCATATATTTT	CASRTPGGSGNTIYF
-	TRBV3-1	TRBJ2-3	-	TGTGCCAGCAGCCCCCAACCGGGACTGGCCACAGATACGCAGTATTTT	CASSPQPGLATDTQYF
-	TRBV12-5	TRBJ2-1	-	TGTGCTAGTGGTATCGGACAGAATGAGCAGTTCTTC	CASGIGQNEQFF
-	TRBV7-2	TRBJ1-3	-	TGTGCCAGCAGCTTATGGCAGAGCTCTGGAAACACCATATATTTT	CASSLWQSSGNTIYF
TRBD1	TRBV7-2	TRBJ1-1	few	TGTGCCAGCAGCTTATTCAGGGGGCGGACTGAAGCTTTCTTT	CASSLFRGRTEAFF
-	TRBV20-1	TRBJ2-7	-	TGCAGTGCTAGAGATAAGGAGGGGCTAGTATGGGGAATCTACGAGCAGTACTTC	CSARDKEGLVWGIYEQYF
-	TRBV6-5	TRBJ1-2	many	TGTGCCAGCAGTTACTCGATTAGCTCACACGGAGGCTACACCTTC	CASSYSISSHGGYTF
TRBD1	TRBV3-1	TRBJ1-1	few	TGTGCCAGCAGCCATCGCGGACAGGCTCCTGAAGCTTTCTTT	CASSHRGQAPEAFF
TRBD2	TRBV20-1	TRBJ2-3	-	TGCAGTGCTAGGGAACCAAGACTAGCGGATAGCACAGATACGCAGTATTTT	CSAREPRLADSTDTQYF
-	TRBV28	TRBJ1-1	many	TGTGCCAGCAGTTTATCGGGCAGTATAGGCACTGAAGCTTTCTTT	CASSLSGSIGTEAFF
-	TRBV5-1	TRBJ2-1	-	TGCGCCAGCAGCTTGGCACTAACAGGGTATGTGAATGAGCAGTTCTTC	CASSLALTGYVNEQFF
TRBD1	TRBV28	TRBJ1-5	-	TGTGCCAGCAGTTTGCCGGGACAGGGTCCTCAGCCCCAGCATTTT	CASSLPGQGPQPQHF
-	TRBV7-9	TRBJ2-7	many	TGTGCCAGCAGCACCCGTGAGAGCTCCTACGAGCAGTACTTC	CASSTRESSYEQYF
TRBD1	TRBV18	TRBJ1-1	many	TGTGCCAGCTCACCATGGGACAGGGACACTGAAGCTTTCTTT	CASSPWDRDTEAFF
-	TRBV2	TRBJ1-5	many	TGTGCCAGCTCGGCAGGGCGAGTAACAGTAGGAAATCAGCCCCAGCATTTT	CASSAGRVTVGNQPQHF
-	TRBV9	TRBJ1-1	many	TGTGCCAGCAGCGGTCAGGAAAATACTGAAGCTTTCTTT	CASSGQENTEAFF
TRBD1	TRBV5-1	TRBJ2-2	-	TGCGCCAGCAGCTTGGGGGACAGGGGTCCCACCGGGGAGCTGTTTTTT	CASSLGDRGPTGELFF
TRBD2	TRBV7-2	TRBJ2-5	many	TGTGCCAGCAGCCCTACTAGCGGGAGAGAGACCCAGTACTTC	CASSPTSGRETQYF
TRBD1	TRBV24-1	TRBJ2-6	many	TGTGCCACCAGTGACCGACAGGGGGTCAGTGGGTCTGGGGCCAACGTCCTGACTTTC	CATSDRQGVSGSGANVLTF
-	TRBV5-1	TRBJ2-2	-	TGCGCCAGCAGCTTCGGAGGACTTCTCACCGGGGAGCTGTTTTTT	CASSFGGLLTGELFF
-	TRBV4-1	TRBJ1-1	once	TGCGCCAGCAGCCAAGTACTCGTCGGTACTGAAGCTTTCTTT	CASSQVLVGTEAFF
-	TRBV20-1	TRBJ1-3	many	TGCAGTGCTACCGGGACCTTCTCTGGAAACACCATATATTTT	CSATGTFSGNTIYF
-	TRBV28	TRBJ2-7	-	TGTGCCAGCAGACACAGACGGCGGTCCTACGAGCAGTACTTC	CASRHRRRSYEQYF
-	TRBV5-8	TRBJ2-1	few	TGTGCCAGCAGCCTCCCCCCCTCTAGAGAGCAGTTCTTC	CASSLPPSREQFF
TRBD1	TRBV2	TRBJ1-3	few	TGTGCCAGCAGGGGACAGTCTGGAAACACCATATATTTT	CASRGQSGNTIYF
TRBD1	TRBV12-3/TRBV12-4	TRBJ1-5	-	TGTGCCAGCAGGCCAACAGGGGGAAATCAGCCCCAGCATTTT	CASRPTGGNQPQHF
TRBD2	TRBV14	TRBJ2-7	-	TGTGCCAGCAGCCTAAGACTAGCGGGAGTTAGGTCCTACGAGCAGTACTTC	CASSLRLAGVRSYEQYF
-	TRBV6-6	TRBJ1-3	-	TGTGCCAGCAGTTACCAACCGGCCGCCAGCTCTGGAAACACCATATATTTT	CASSYQPAASSGNTIYF
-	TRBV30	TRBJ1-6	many	TGTGCCTGGAGTGCGACCGGGGCTAGCCCCTATAATTCACCCCTCCACTTT	CAWSATGASPYNSPLHF
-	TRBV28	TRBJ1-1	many	TGTGCCAGCAGGCGACAACAGGGAGGGTACACTGAAGCTTTCTTT	CASRRQQGGYTEAFF
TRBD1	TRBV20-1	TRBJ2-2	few	TGCAGTGCTAGAGGACAGGGGAACACCGGGGAGCTGTTTTTT	CSARGQGNTGELFF
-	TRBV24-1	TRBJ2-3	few	TGTGCCACCAGTGATGCTAGCGTGACTAGCACAGATACGCAGTATTTT	CATSDASVTSTDTQYF
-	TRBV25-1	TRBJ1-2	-	TGTGCCAGTGGGGAGGGCCGTTGGGGCTACACCTTC	CASGEGRWGYTF
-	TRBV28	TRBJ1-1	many	TGTGCCAGCCAATGGGAAGGGAACACTGAAGCTTTCTTT	CASQWEGNTEAFF
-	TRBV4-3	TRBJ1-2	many	TGCGCCAGCAGCCCTCCTGACGGGGGGCGCCGGTATGGCTACACCTTC	CASSPPDGGRRYGYTF